The 15 T cell receptor beta chains below all came from one sample that was sequenced in a study of graft-versus-host responses after intestinal transplantation. Antigens for these TCRs are unknown. The method was immunoSEQ multiplex PCR; TCRdb's version includes in-frame clones alone and lacks a portion of them. The repertoire has under 140,000 clones, around 93% of them found once; the top ten carry 0.4% to 0.65%. Here the sequenced sample was unstimulated CD8+ T cells sorted from spleen or lymph node cells, taken before intestinal transplant. These receptor sequences come from a human donor who received an intestinal transplant.

A few counts support this clone. The rearrangement uses TRBV7-9 and TRBJ2-7, with no clear D. Germline loops: CDR1 SEHNR, CDR2 FQNEAQ (reference sequence). The CDR3 is 11 residues long. The V end was cut by 0 bases, the J end by 5 bases, with 2 bases between. CDR3 sequence: CASSLADEQYF. Here the CDR3 DNA reads TGTGCCAGCAGCTTAGCGGACGAGCAGTACTTC.

V is TRBV27 and J is TRBJ2-1, with TRBD2 as a possible D gene (6 bases). The CDR3 covers 15 residues. Germline CDR1 reads MNHEY; CDR2 reads SMNVEV (reference sequence). With 7 bases removed from V and 4 bases from J, the gap between germline ends came to 17 bases. CDR3 sequence (DNA): TGTGCCAGCACCGTAGCGGCCCCCGGGTACAATGAGCAGTTCTTC. This encodes CASTVAAPGYNEQFF.

The genes are TRBV27 and TRBJ2-7; D is unresolved. The CDR3 has 13 residues. Germline V gives CDR1 MNHEY, CDR2 SMNVEV (reference sequence). Trimming took 4 bases from V and 3 from J, leaving 10 bases between them. CDR3 protein: CASSSGRSYEQYF. CDR3 bases: TGTGCCAGCAGTTCCGGACGGAGCTACGAGCAGTACTTC.

The rearrangement uses TRBV4-2 and TRBJ2-7, with no clear D. CDR1 LGHNA and CDR2 YNFKEQ come from the germline V gene. Trimming stripped 4 bases from V and 3 bases from J, with 7 bases between. The CDR3 length is 12 residues. The CDR3 nucleotides read TGTGCCAGCAGCCCGACGGGCTACGAGCAGTACTTC. Translation: CASSPTGYEQYF.

The chain has TRBV9 and TRBJ2-7; no clear D. With 0 bases removed from V and 3 bases from J, the gap between germline ends came to 10 bases. The germline CDR1 and CDR2 sequences are SGDLS and YYNGEE. This CDR3 is built from 14 residues. The CDR3 DNA sequence: TGTGCCAGCAGCGTAGAGCCGGCCCACTACGAGCAGTACTTC. Translated: CASSVEPAHYEQYF.

V gene TRBV18 combines with J gene TRBJ1-2, with D unclear. The germline V gene encodes CDR1 KGHSH and CDR2 LQKENI. V was cut by 3 bases and J by 1 base, with 6 bases left in between. The CDR3 contains 13 residues. CDR3 nucleotide sequence: TGTGCCAGCTCACCGCCTGATAACTATGGCTACACCTTC. Protein product: CASSPPDNYGYTF.

V and J are TRBV27 and TRBJ2-1; D could derive from TRBD1 or TRBD2 (5 bases each). Germline V gene data show CDR1 as MNHEY and CDR2 as SMNVEV (reference sequence). The CDR3 length is 13 residues. V lost 4 bases and J 5 bases, leaving 9 bases between the germline ends. As DNA, the CDR3 is TGTGCCAGCAGTTGGGGGAGAAACAATGAGCAGTTCTTC. It translates to CASSWGRNNEQFF.

V gene TRBV6-1 combines with J gene TRBJ1-5; D may be TRBD1 (5 bases). CDR1 is MNHNS and CDR2 is SASEGT in the germline V gene. The CDR3 is made up of 15 amino acids. Between the trimmed V and J ends, which lost 5 bases and 1 base, there was a span of 12 bases. CDR3 nucleotide sequence: TGTGCCAGCAGTCCGGGACCCGCGAGCAATCAGCCCCAGCATTTT. This gives the protein CASSPGPASNQPQHF.

The sample holds one count of this clone. The V gene is TRBV5-1, the J gene TRBJ2-7; TRBD2 aligns across 7 bases. V lost 4 bases, J lost 3 bases, and 13 bases stayed unmatched. This CDR3 region has 16 residues. Germline values: CDR1 SGHRS, CDR2 YFSETQ. CDR3 sequence reads: CASSPLYSGLDYEQYF. The DNA for the CDR3 is TGCGCCAGCAGCCCCCTCTACTCCGGACTAGACTACGAGCAGTACTTC. The full variable domain, in which reference TRBV5-1 and TRBJ2-7 provide the parts outside the CDR3, is KAGVTQTPRYLIKTRGQQVTLSCSPISGHRSVSWYQQTPGQGLQFLFEYFSETQRNKGNFPGRFSGRQFSNSRSEMNVSTLELGDSALYLCASSPLYSGLDYEQYFGPGTRLTVT.

The J gene is TRBJ1-1, the V gene TRBV9; 7 bases match TRBD1. This CDR3 contains 17 residues. CDR1 SGDLS and CDR2 YYNGEE come from the germline V gene. V lost 6 bases, J lost 3 bases, and 17 bases stayed unmatched. The DNA for the CDR3 is TGTGCCAGCACCCTCGAGGGGACAGCGAGTGGGTACACTGAAGCTTTCTTT. Translated, it gives CASTLEGTASGYTEAFF.

V usage is TRBV14 and J usage is TRBJ2-5; D may match TRBD1 or TRBD2 (5 bases each). The DNA end favors TRBJ2-7, so the J call may be wrong. The germline V gene has CDR1 SGHDN and CDR2 FVKESK. The CDR3 has 14 amino acids. For the CDR3, the DNA is TGTGCCAGCAGCCCCTACGCCTGGGGGAACGAGCAGTACTTC. Translation: CASSPYAWGNEQYF.

The gene calls are TRBV21-1 and TRBJ2-7; TRBD2 is taken as the D call from the table, unchecked against the DNA. TRBV21-1 is assigned pseudogene status. This CDR3 is built from 15 residues. The CDR3 bases are TGTGCCAGCAGCTCTAAGCGGGAGGCGGCGTACGAGCAGTACTTC. Protein sequence: CASSSKREAAYEQYF.

V usage is TRBV4-1 and J usage is TRBJ1-5; D remains unclear. The CDR3 is 18 amino acids. Germline V gives CDR1 MGHRA, CDR2 YSYEKL. V dropped 1 base and J dropped 3 bases, with 19 bases sitting between them. The CDR3: CASSQVGRVGWDNQPQHF. CDR3 bases: TGCGCCAGCAGCCAAGTCGGGAGGGTCGGGTGGGACAATCAGCCCCAGCATTTT.

The genes are TRBV6-5 and TRBJ1-4; D may be TRBD1 (5 bases). Per germline, CDR1 MNHEY and CDR2 SVGAGI. Between the trimmed V and J ends, which lost 0 bases and 13 bases, there was a span of 15 bases. This CDR3 region has 14 residues. The CDR3 reads CASSYSIWRGALFF. The CDR3 DNA reads TGTGCCAGCAGTTACTCGATATGGAGGGGAGCACTGTTTTTT.

This chain links TRBV30 with TRBJ2-7; D is perhaps TRBD1 or TRBD2 (6 bases each). The V and J ends lost 3 bases and 6 bases respectively, with 15 bases between them. CDR1 GTSNPN and CDR2 SVGIG come from the germline V gene (reference sequence). The CDR3 runs to 13 residues. The CDR3 reads CAWRAGHPFEQYF. CDR3 sequence (DNA): TGTGCCTGGAGGGCGGGACACCCCTTCGAGCAGTACTTC.